This TCR beta chain was retrieved from a study of blood T cell repertoires in COVID-19. Study information: The samples span acute and convalescent COVID-19 from the United States, Italy and Spain. T cells, B-cell-depleted T cells, or PBMCs provided the cDNA or gDNA that served as material.

V was clipped by 1 base and J by 2 bases, with 7 bases between them. This CDR3 is built from 14 residues. Germline CDR1 is SGHDT and CDR2 is YYEEEE. How the authors handled the data: Reference gene primer amplification gave nucleated cell count estimates. The repertoire was sequenced with immunoSEQ multiplex PCR; TCRdb's copy has only in-frame clones and lacks some. The V and J calls and clone size come from that table; D and trimming were worked out from the DNA. The sample has 90,000 or so clones, about two thirds seen once; the top ten hold approximately 15%. The sequenced material came from peripheral blood. The clonotype comes from a woman older than 75 with acute or convalescent COVID-19. The rearrangement joins TRBV5-6 to TRBJ1-5; the D is unclear. The CDR3 nucleotides read TGTGCCAGCAGCTTGTGGAGGGGCAATCAGCCCCAGCATTTT. The encoded protein is CASSLWRGNQPQHF.